These 4 T cell receptor beta chains were all obtained from the same sample, sequenced in a study of OX40 agonist ivuxolimab in advanced cancers. TCRdb keeps only in-frame clones here, not all; method: immunoSEQ multiplex PCR. The sample lists some 30,000 clones, approximately 86% occurring once. The sample in question was CD4+ or CD8+ T cells sorted from blood, obtained in a trial of the OX40 agonist ivuxolimab. These receptors all stem from an adult with an advanced solid tumor such as melanoma, head and neck, liver or kidney cancer.

J is TRBJ2-7 and V is TRBV5-1, with D unresolved. CDR1 and CDR2 from the germline V gene are SGHRS and YFSETQ. V gave up 0 bases and J gave up 1 base, with 5 bases separating them. This CDR3 contains 13 residues. The CDR3 nucleotides read TGCGCCAGCAGCTTGGACGGTTCCTACGAGCAGTACTTC. Its translation: CASSLDGSYEQYF.

The gene calls are TRBV7-9 and TRBJ2-5; perhaps D is TRBD1 or TRBD2 (5 bases each). The germline gives CDR1 SEHNR, CDR2 FQNEAQ (reference sequence). Trimming pared 10 bases from V and 5 bases from J, leaving 23 bases between. This CDR3 is built from 15 residues. CDR3 nucleotide sequence: TGTGCCACCCCCCATTCAGAGGGTCCAGGGGAGACCCAGTACTTC. Protein sequence: CATPHSEGPGETQYF.

The rearrangement links TRBV5-8 to TRBJ2-1; TRBD1 matches at 9 bases. The germline V gene has CDR1 SGHTS and CDR2 YDEGEE. The V segment lost 5 bases and the J segment 4 bases; nucleotides outside the gene matches: 7. The CDR3 has 15 amino acids. CDR3 in amino acids: CASRTGTGIYNEQFF. CDR3 in DNA: TGTGCCAGCAGGACCGGGACAGGGATATACAATGAGCAGTTCTTC.

V and J are TRBV6-4 and TRBJ2-1; TRBD2 matches 12 bases. The CDR3 covers 15 residues. V gave up 6 bases and J gave up 8 bases; unmatched junction bases: 8. Germline assignment: CDR1 MRHNA and CDR2 SNTAGT. CDR3 loop: CASSATSGGVHEQFF. For the CDR3, the DNA is TGTGCCAGCAGCGCGACTAGCGGGGGAGTCCATGAGCAGTTCTTC.